The subject of this entry is one T cell receptor (beta chain). Its antigen is as yet unknown. CDR1 is SQVTM and CDR2 is ANQGSEA in the germline V gene. This CDR3 is 13 amino acids long. The germline V and J ends were trimmed by 7 bases and 0 bases, with 11 bases remaining between them. The sample comes from a study of cytomegalovirus exposure and HLA in healthy donors. Study conclusions and caveats: Data from an earlier analysis indicated that most TCR beta V segments were productive either about 87% or about 30% of the time.

The PCR ran on 60 Vbeta and 13 Jbeta primers. Sequencing was performed with immunoSEQ multiplex PCR; in TCRdb, only in-frame clones are kept and a portion is missing. Of fewer than 200,000 clones detected, about 81% appear once; the ten largest clones hold approximately 1.5%. This receptor was taken from a girl aged 5-17 years in good health and CMV-seropositive. The sample comprised PBMCs. This sequence joins TRBV29-1 and TRBJ2-3; D is possibly TRBD2 (6 bases). CDR3 nucleotide sequence: TGCAGCGGGGGGGTTTCCAGCACAGATACGCAGTATTTT. Protein sequence: CSGGVSSTDTQYF.